The entry below gives a single TCR beta chain sequence along with its context. What it recognizes is unknown. One entry per CDR3 protein, called by TCRdb with MiXCR from the reads. Of 800,000 to 950,000 distinct CDR3 sequences listed, 30% to 35% are singletons. The data stem from a study of T cell repertoires in cytomegalovirus infection. The V gene lost 6 bases and the J gene lost 3 bases, with 15 bases spanning the gap. CDR1 and CDR2 (germline): ENHRY, SYGVKD. This CDR3 has 15 residues. Overall study results and limits: Cumulated frequencies of public TCR beta families served to identify carriers of CMV plus the relevant HLA.

V gene TRBV10-3 combines with J gene TRBJ1-5; tentative D call: TRBD1 (5 bases). The sequence was collected from a human donor in good health (CMV status not recorded). Some clones in this sample may be carry-over from other donors' samples. Sequences were derived from cultured CD8+ T cells from PBMCs, sampled from culture after CMV antigen stimulation. The CDR3, as DNA: TGTGCCATCAGACCGGACCAGGGATCCAATCAGCCCCAGCATTTT. It yields the protein CAIRPDQGSNQPQHF.